The 3 T cell receptor beta chains in this list originate from one sample, sequenced in a study of response to subunit inactivated influenza vaccine. TCRdb reanalysed the RT-PCR reads using MiXCR and keeps one entry per CDR3 protein. The sample lists 700,000 to 800,000 distinct CDR3 sequences, 18% seen once, with about a tenth in the top ten. The source was PBMCs from blood, collected 5 to 6 days after vaccination. The source is a man over 45 who received an inactivated influenza vaccine.

The V and J genes are TRBV3-1 and TRBJ1-2; D ambiguous. Germline lookup yields CDR1 LGHDT and CDR2 YNNKEL (reference sequence). Trimming stripped 3 bases from V and 6 bases from J, with 11 bases between. This CDR3 contains 13 residues. DNA of the CDR3: TGTGCCAGCAGCCACAGAGGGCGAGATGGCTACACCTTC. Encoded protein: CASSHRGRDGYTF.

The chain carries TRBV7-9 and TRBJ2-2, with TRBD1 matching 7 bases. The CDR3 sequence is 16 residues long. Germline V gene data show CDR1 as SEHNR and CDR2 as FQNEAQ (reference sequence). The ends lost 4 bases at V and 2 bases at J; junction bases unmatched: 7. CDR3 loop: CASSSYRGPNTGELFF. The CDR3, as DNA: TGTGCCAGCAGCTCATACAGGGGACCAAACACCGGGGAGCTGTTTTTT.

This clonotype was seen a few times. This chain links TRBV5-1 with TRBJ1-4; D perhaps matches TRBD1 (6 bases). Trimming left V 3 bases short and J 5 bases short, with 14 bases between. This CDR3 has 15 amino acids. Germline CDR1 SGHRS, CDR2 YFSETQ. CDR3 amino acids: CASSSPGGPNEKLFF. CDR3 bases: TGCGCCAGCAGCTCCCCGGGGGGGCCCAATGAAAAACTGTTTTTT.